Shown below are 24 T cell receptor beta chains from a single sample sequenced in a study of blood T cell repertoires in COVID-19. TCRdb's copy holds only in-frame clones and misses some; the assay was immunoSEQ multiplex PCR. This table holds over 350,000 clones, approximately 88% found once. Specimen: PBMCs or T cells enriched from blood (not recorded which). The receptors originated from a woman aged 25 to 45 with acute COVID-19.

J is TRBJ1-2 and V is TRBV18; TRBD1 matches at 9 bases. CDR1 is KGHSH, CDR2 LQKENI, per germline. CDR3 length: 15 amino acids. Trimming cost V 3 bases and J 3 bases; bases outside gene matches: 5. CDR3 residues: CASSPGQGFYYGYTF. CDR3 nucleotides: TGTGCCAGCTCACCGGGACAGGGTTTTTACTATGGCTACACCTTC.

This sequence joins TRBV30 and TRBJ2-1; D remains ambiguous. With 4 bases removed from V and 0 bases from J, the gap between germline ends came to 7 bases. This CDR3 has 13 residues. CDR1 is GTSNPN and CDR2 is SVGIG in the germline V gene (reference sequence). The CDR3, as DNA: TGTGCCTGGAATCCCAGCTCCTACAATGAGCAGTTCTTC. It encodes CAWNPSSYNEQFF.

The table lists this clone with a few counts. The rearrangement links TRBV7-7 to TRBJ1-4, with a weak D call TRBD1 (5 bases). Between the trimmed V and J ends, which lost 3 bases and 3 bases, there was a span of 11 bases. CDR3 length equals 15 residues. Germline V gene data show CDR1 as SSHAT and CDR2 as FNYEAQ (reference sequence). CDR3: CASSFGTGANEKLFF. DNA for the CDR3: TGTGCCAGCAGCTTCGGGACTGGAGCTAATGAAAAACTGTTTTTT.

The chain links TRBV5-4 to TRBJ1-2, with 10 bases aligning to TRBD1. The trim removed 1 base at V and 7 bases at J, leaving 7 bases unmatched. The CDR3 consists of 15 residues. From germline, CDR1 is SGHNT and CDR2 YYREEE (reference sequence). CDR3 amino acids: CASSLNPTGGLGYTF. CDR3 bases: TGTGCCAGCAGCTTGAATCCGACAGGGGGCCTTGGCTACACCTTC.

The rearrangement uses TRBV5-1 and TRBJ2-2; 7 bases map to TRBD1. V lost 5 bases, J lost 4 bases, and 2 bases stayed unmatched. CDR3 length: 13 residues. Germline-derived CDR1 and CDR2 are SGHRS and YFSETQ. The CDR3 spells CASSDRVTGELFF. The CDR3 region has the DNA TGCGCCAGCAGTGACAGGGTCACCGGGGAGCTGTTTTTT. The variable domain in full, with the rest retrieved from reference TRBV5-1 and TRBJ2-2, is KAGVTQTPRYLIKTRGQQVTLSCSPISGHRSVSWYQQTPGQGLQFLFEYFSETQRNKGNFPGRFSGRQFSNSRSEMNVSTLELGDSALYLCASSDRVTGELFFGEGSRLTVL.

The chain uses TRBV6-2 or TRBV6-3 and TRBJ1-1; a possible D gene is TRBD1 (6 bases). Trimming shortened V by 6 bases and J by 11 bases, and 16 bases separated the two germline ends. CDR1 MNHEY and CDR2 SVGEGT come from the germline V gene. This CDR3 region has 12 residues. The CDR3: CASSLGHSRAFF. DNA for the CDR3: TGTGCCAGCAGCCTGGGACACTCGAGGGCTTTCTTT.

This rearrangement joins TRBV28 to TRBJ1-2; the D is unclear. CDR3 length: 13 residues. The germline V gene encodes CDR1 MDHEN and CDR2 SYDVKM. V was pared by 6 bases and J by 4 bases, with 12 bases between. CDR3 residues: CASRPTDFYGYTF. In DNA, the CDR3 is TGTGCCAGCAGACCTACAGATTTCTATGGCTACACCTTC.

In this sample, this clone turned up a few times. This chain uses TRBV4-1 with TRBJ2-2, with D uncertain. The germline V and J ends were trimmed by 1 base and 4 bases, with 10 bases remaining between them. The CDR3 runs to 15 residues. Germline V gives CDR1 MGHRA, CDR2 YSYEKL. CDR3 region: CASSQGPRATGELFF. CDR3 in DNA: TGCGCCAGCAGCCAAGGGCCTAGAGCCACCGGGGAGCTGTTTTTT.

The chain has TRBV27 and TRBJ1-1; D may be TRBD1 (5 bases). V was pared by 3 bases and J by 0 bases, with 8 bases between. The germline gives CDR1 MNHEY, CDR2 SMNVEV (reference sequence). The CDR3 is made up of 14 amino acids. For the CDR3, the DNA is TGTGCCAGCAGTTTTGACAGTATGAACACTGAAGCTTTCTTT. This translates into CASSFDSMNTEAFF.

This chain uses TRBV7-6 with TRBJ1-1, with unresolved D. This CDR3 is built from 14 residues. Trimming took off 4 bases at V and 2 bases at J, with 11 bases between the two ends. Germline V lookup: CDR1 SGHVS, CDR2 FNYEAQ. The CDR3 reads CASSSQRGNTEAFF. CDR3 in DNA: TGTGCCAGCAGCTCCCAACGGGGAAACACTGAAGCTTTCTTT.

The J gene is TRBJ1-3, the V gene TRBV5-1, with D hard to call. The CDR3 spans 14 residues. The germline gives CDR1 SGHRS, CDR2 YFSETQ. V lost 1 base to trimming and J lost 5 bases, with 10 bases between them. The DNA of the CDR3 is TGCGCCAGCAGCTTGACGGGGTTGAGAAACACCATATATTTT. The encoded protein is CASSLTGLRNTIYF.

The V gene is TRBV2, the J gene TRBJ1-1; D not resolved. Per the germline V gene, CDR1 is SNHLY and CDR2 is FYNNEI. V lost 5 bases and J lost 0, with 4 bases in between. The CDR3 is 12 amino acids. The CDR3 region is CASSLMNTEAFF. Here the CDR3 DNA reads TGTGCCAGCAGTCTTATGAACACTGAAGCTTTCTTT.

This clone occurred a few times. V gene TRBV28 combines with J gene TRBJ2-3; D unclear. From germline, CDR1 is MDHEN and CDR2 SYDVKM. CDR3 length equals 12 residues. Trimming shortened V by 4 bases and J by 1 base, and 3 bases separated the two germline ends. CDR3 sequence reads: CASSSGTDTQYF. The CDR3 DNA is TGTGCCAGCAGTTCGGGCACAGATACGCAGTATTTT.

J is TRBJ1-6 and V is TRBV18; a weak D match, TRBD1 (5 bases). The CDR3 has 15 residues. The germline V gene has CDR1 KGHSH and CDR2 LQKENI. Trimming removed 2 bases at V and 10 bases at J, with 15 bases between. For the CDR3, the DNA is TGTGCCAGCTCACCAGGGGCTTCGGGCCGGTCACCCCTCCACTTT. Its translation: CASSPGASGRSPLHF.

Comments on this clone: The same CDR3 also results from other DNA sequences found in this sample. V gene TRBV5-1 combines with J gene TRBJ2-1, with D perhaps matching TRBD2 (6 bases). Trimming took 0 bases from V and 7 from J, leaving 8 bases between them. Germline V CDR1 and CDR2: SGHRS, YFSETQ. This CDR3 has 13 amino acids. Here the CDR3 reads CASSLAGGNEQFF. Here the CDR3 DNA reads TGCGCCAGCAGCTTGGCCGGGGGAAATGAGCAGTTCTTC.

The chain links TRBV29-1 to TRBJ2-7; tentatively, D is TRBD1 (5 bases). The CDR3 has 12 residues. CDR1 and CDR2 (germline): SQVTM, ANQGSEA. V lost 5 bases and J lost 3, with 11 bases in between. The CDR3 nucleotides are TGCAGCGTTCGGACAACTGTCTACGAGCAGTACTTC. It is translated as CSVRTTVYEQYF.

The chain links TRBV27 to TRBJ1-1; the D gene is possibly TRBD1 (6 bases). V was clipped by 5 bases and J by 5 bases, with 15 bases between them. The CDR3 covers 14 residues. CDR1 and CDR2 from the germline V gene are MNHEY and SMNVEV (reference sequence). The CDR3 sequence is CASSLTGRWTEAFF. Written as DNA, the CDR3 is TGTGCCAGCAGTCTAACAGGGCGTTGGACTGAAGCTTTCTTT.

The chain recombines TRBV3-1 (or the pseudogene TRBV3-2) with TRBJ2-7; 9 nucleotides line up with TRBD1. V lost 1 base and J lost 2; bases outside the gene matches: 6. The germline V gene has CDR1 LGHDT and CDR2 YNNKEL (reference sequence). CDR3 length: 16 amino acids. CDR3: CASSQGRRDRAYEQYF. CDR3 coding DNA: TGTGCCAGCAGCCAAGGGCGAAGGGACAGGGCCTACGAGCAGTACTTC.

The rearrangement uses TRBV5-1 and TRBJ2-5; 8 positions match TRBD1. The CDR3 has 15 residues. Germline V gene lookup returns CDR1 SGHRS and CDR2 YFSETQ. The V and J ends lost 4 bases and 2 bases, in that order; junction bases with no gene match: 7. CDR3 DNA sequence: TGCGCCAGCAGCCCCGGACAGGGCGAACAAGAGACCCAGTACTTC. It translates to CASSPGQGEQETQYF.

CDR3 loop: CATSAVGWRGGPETQYF. CDR3 DNA: TGTGCCACCAGTGCGGTTGGCTGGCGGGGGGGCCCCGAGACCCAGTACTTC. The rearrangement uses TRBV24-1 and TRBJ2-5; 9 nucleotides line up with TRBD2. Germline CDR1 is KGHDR and CDR2 is SFDVKD. The ends lost 5 bases at V and 5 bases at J; junction bases unmatched: 14. The CDR3 is 17 amino acids.

The J gene is TRBJ2-7, the V gene TRBV2; D not resolved. V was cut by 4 bases and J by 4 bases, with 11 bases left in between. CDR3 length: 13 residues. Germline V lookup: CDR1 SNHLY, CDR2 FYNNEI. CDR3 DNA: TGTGCCAGCAGTGCCCAGTCTTTATACGAGCAGTACTTC. This gives the protein CASSAQSLYEQYF.

The chain has TRBV2 and TRBJ1-5; perhaps TRBD1 as D (6 bases). Germline V lookup: CDR1 SNHLY, CDR2 FYNNEI. The germline V and J ends were trimmed by 5 bases and 0 bases, with 11 bases remaining between them. The CDR3 is 15 amino acids. The DNA of the CDR3 is TGTGCCAGCAGTCAAGACAGGTTTAGCAATCAGCCCCAGCATTTT. Protein sequence: CASSQDRFSNQPQHF.

The chain carries TRBV5-1 and TRBJ2-1, with D tentatively TRBD1 (6 bases). Trimming took off 0 bases at V and 5 bases at J, with 12 bases between the two ends. The CDR3 spans 15 residues. CDR1 SGHRS and CDR2 YFSETQ come from the germline V gene. The CDR3 reads CASSLGGGVNNEQFF. In DNA, the CDR3 is TGCGCCAGCAGCTTGGGAGGGGGAGTTAACAATGAGCAGTTCTTC. The complete variable domain, with remaining parts taken from reference TRBV5-1 and TRBJ2-1, reads KAGVTQTPRYLIKTRGQQVTLSCSPISGHRSVSWYQQTPGQGLQFLFEYFSETQRNKGNFPGRFSGRQFSNSRSEMNVSTLELGDSALYLCASSLGGGVNNEQFFGPGTRLTVL.

The rearrangement joins TRBV18 to TRBJ1-3, with D possibly TRBD1 on 5 matching bases. The germline V gene has CDR1 KGHSH and CDR2 LQKENI. The V end was cut by 3 bases, the J end by 0 bases, with 15 bases between. The CDR3 has 17 residues. The CDR3 DNA reads as TGTGCCAGCTCACCGGCGGACATTGTGTACTCTGGAAACACCATATATTTT. This encodes CASSPADIVYSGNTIYF.